This is a list of T cell receptor beta chains from one sample in a study of blood T cells in healthy people across ages. One entry per CDR3 protein, called by TCRdb with MiXCR from the 5' RACE reads. This sample has some 800,000 distinct CDR3 sequences, with roughly 25% found just once. This sample also appeared in a second study, on T cells of mothers and their children.

Sequenced input: blood. Receptor source: a boy younger than 18 in good health. Each CDR3 is given with its conserved first and last residue. A D gene is named only where the DNA matches it firmly. Clone size is shown for a subset of rows, as once, few, many or a class of expanded clone.

d_call: TRBD1; j_call: TRBJ2-1; clone_size: few; v_call: TRBV7-3; cdr3_nt: TGTGCCAGCAGCCGGACAGGGGGTGATGAGCAGTTCTTC; cdr3_aa: CASSRTGGDEQFF
d_call: TRBD1; j_call: TRBJ2-1; clone_size: .; v_call: TRBV29-1; cdr3_nt: TGCAGCGTTGCAAATACAGGGGGCTCCTACAATGAGCAGTTCTTC; cdr3_aa: CSVANTGGSYNEQFF
d_call: .; j_call: TRBJ2-5; clone_size: .; v_call: TRBV20-1; cdr3_nt: TGCAGTACCGACGGGACCGCAGAAGGGACCCAGTACTTC; cdr3_aa: CSTDGTAEGTQYF
d_call: .; j_call: TRBJ2-7; clone_size: .; v_call: TRBV9; cdr3_nt: TGTGCCAGCAGCGTAGGGGGGCGTGGATACGAGCAGTACTTC; cdr3_aa: CASSVGGRGYEQYF
d_call: TRBD2; j_call: TRBJ2-3; clone_size: .; v_call: TRBV7-9; cdr3_nt: TGTGCCAGCAGCAGGACTAGCGACGGCACAGATACGCAGTATTTT; cdr3_aa: CASSRTSDGTDTQYF
d_call: TRBD1; j_call: TRBJ1-2; clone_size: few; v_call: TRBV24-1; cdr3_nt: TGTGCCACCAGTGATTCAGGGGGCTTGGGCTACACCTTC; cdr3_aa: CATSDSGGLGYTF
d_call: .; j_call: TRBJ1-4; clone_size: few; v_call: TRBV20-1; cdr3_nt: TGCAGTGCTAGAACGTCCAGGGCAACTAATGAAAAACTGTTTTTT; cdr3_aa: CSARTSRATNEKLFF
d_call: TRBD1; j_call: TRBJ1-5; clone_size: .; v_call: TRBV4-3; cdr3_nt: TGCGCCAGCAGCCAAAATGGACAGGGAGCTCAGCCCCAGCATTTT; cdr3_aa: CASSQNGQGAQPQHF
d_call: TRBD2; j_call: TRBJ2-3; clone_size: .; v_call: TRBV13; cdr3_nt: TGTGCCAGCAGCTTAGGGCCCGGGACTAGCAGCACAGATACGCAGTATTTT; cdr3_aa: CASSLGPGTSSTDTQYF
d_call: TRBD2; j_call: TRBJ2-1; clone_size: .; v_call: TRBV4-3; cdr3_nt: TGCGCCAGCAAGCAAGTAGGGCTAGCGGGGGGATTGGGGCAGTTCTTC; cdr3_aa: CASKQVGLAGGLGQFF
d_call: .; j_call: TRBJ2-7; clone_size: .; v_call: TRBV7-8; cdr3_nt: TGTGCCAGCAGCTTACCGGGGGCGCGGTACGAGCAGTACTTC; cdr3_aa: CASSLPGARYEQYF
d_call: .; j_call: TRBJ2-7; clone_size: .; v_call: TRBV7-2; cdr3_nt: TGTGCCAGCAGCCTAGTACGGCCCGAAGTCGAGCAGTACTTC; cdr3_aa: CASSLVRPEVEQYF
d_call: .; j_call: TRBJ2-3; clone_size: few; v_call: TRBV20-1; cdr3_nt: TGCAGTGCTCGGAAGAGAGGTTCGAGCACAGATGCGCAGTATTTT; cdr3_aa: CSARKRGSSTDAQYF
d_call: .; j_call: TRBJ2-7; clone_size: .; v_call: TRBV10-3; cdr3_nt: TGTGCCATCAGCGATAGTCAGGGATCCTACGAGCAGTACTTC; cdr3_aa: CAISDSQGSYEQYF
d_call: TRBD1; j_call: TRBJ1-5; clone_size: .; v_call: TRBV11-2; cdr3_nt: TGTGCCAGCAGCTTAGTAGGGGGCGAACAGCCCCAGCATTTT; cdr3_aa: CASSLVGGEQPQHF
d_call: TRBD2; j_call: TRBJ2-1; clone_size: many; v_call: TRBV20-1; cdr3_nt: TGCAGTGCTAGAGATCTAGCGGGGCACAATGAGCAGTTCTTC; cdr3_aa: CSARDLAGHNEQFF
d_call: TRBD1; j_call: TRBJ2-6; clone_size: few; v_call: TRBV19; cdr3_nt: TGTGCCAGTAGTGTCTTCGCACGACAGGGTGGCAACGTCCTGACTTTC; cdr3_aa: CASSVFARQGGNVLTF
d_call: .; j_call: TRBJ2-7; clone_size: few; v_call: TRBV3-1; cdr3_nt: TGTGCCAGCAGCCAAGGGAACAGTCCAATTAGCTACGAGCAGTACTTC; cdr3_aa: CASSQGNSPISYEQYF
d_call: TRBD1; j_call: TRBJ2-5; clone_size: few; v_call: TRBV6-1; cdr3_nt: TGTGCCAGCACCCACCTGGACAGGGGGCAGGGAGAGACCCAGTACTTC; cdr3_aa: CASTHLDRGQGETQYF
d_call: .; j_call: TRBJ2-5; clone_size: .; v_call: TRBV15; cdr3_nt: TGTGCCACCAGCAGAGGGGCCGCCTGGGAGACCCAGTACTTC; cdr3_aa: CATSRGAAWETQYF
d_call: .; j_call: TRBJ2-1; clone_size: .; v_call: TRBV5-6; cdr3_nt: TGTGCCAGCAGCTTCCGGTTCCACTACAATGAGCAGTTCTTC; cdr3_aa: CASSFRFHYNEQFF
d_call: .; j_call: TRBJ2-4; clone_size: few; v_call: TRBV15; cdr3_nt: TGTGCCACCAGCACCCATATCGACCCCCGAGGGGCCAAAAACATTCAGTACTTC; cdr3_aa: CATSTHIDPRGAKNIQYF
d_call: .; j_call: TRBJ2-1; clone_size: .; v_call: TRBV12-3/TRBV12-4; cdr3_nt: TGTGCCAGCAGACTCCTGGGGGGAATCGACAATGAGCAGTTCTTC; cdr3_aa: CASRLLGGIDNEQFF
d_call: .; j_call: TRBJ2-2; clone_size: .; v_call: TRBV7-6; cdr3_nt: TGTGCCAGCAGCTTAGTTAGGTTTTACGGCGGGCGGAACACCGGGGAGCTGTTTTTT; cdr3_aa: CASSLVRFYGGRNTGELFF
d_call: TRBD2; j_call: TRBJ2-7; clone_size: .; v_call: TRBV20-1; cdr3_nt: TGCAGTGCTAGAGATTGGGACGGCGGGGGCTACGAGCAGTACTTC; cdr3_aa: CSARDWDGGGYEQYF
d_call: .; j_call: TRBJ2-3; clone_size: few; v_call: TRBV6-5; cdr3_nt: TGTGCCAGCAGCGAAAGAGGTTCGGTAAGGGTAGCGCAGTATTTT; cdr3_aa: CASSERGSVRVAQYF
d_call: TRBD1; j_call: TRBJ2-7; clone_size: .; v_call: TRBV28; cdr3_nt: TGTGCCAGCAGGACAGGACAGGGTCTCGGCGAGCAGTACTTC; cdr3_aa: CASRTGQGLGEQYF
d_call: .; j_call: TRBJ1-5; clone_size: few; v_call: TRBV28; cdr3_nt: TGTGCCAGCAGCTCTACAGGGTCCGCTCTGCATTTT; cdr3_aa: CASSSTGSALHF
d_call: .; j_call: TRBJ2-1; clone_size: .; v_call: TRBV20-1; cdr3_nt: TGCAGTGCTCAAGACAGATCCACTTACAATGAGCAGTTCTTC; cdr3_aa: CSAQDRSTYNEQFF
d_call: .; j_call: TRBJ2-1; clone_size: .; v_call: TRBV24-1; cdr3_nt: TGTGCCACCAGTGACGGGGGCAGCGGAGACAATGAGCAGTTCTTC; cdr3_aa: CATSDGGSGDNEQFF
d_call: .; j_call: TRBJ1-1; clone_size: .; v_call: TRBV7-2; cdr3_nt: TGTGCCAGCAGCCCTGAGGGGTTGGGCACTGAAGCTTTCTTT; cdr3_aa: CASSPEGLGTEAFF
d_call: .; j_call: TRBJ2-7; clone_size: .; v_call: TRBV4-1; cdr3_nt: TGCGCCAGCAGCCAAGAACCAGGGGCAGCGAGCGAGCGGTACTTC; cdr3_aa: CASSQEPGAASERYF
d_call: .; j_call: TRBJ2-1; clone_size: few; v_call: TRBV20-1; cdr3_nt: TGCAGTGCTGCCCCACTAGCTGGGGAGCAGTTCTTC; cdr3_aa: CSAAPLAGEQFF
d_call: .; j_call: TRBJ2-7; clone_size: few; v_call: TRBV27; cdr3_nt: TGTGCCAGCAGAAAGTGGGCCTTCGACGAGCAGTACTTC; cdr3_aa: CASRKWAFDEQYF
d_call: TRBD2; j_call: TRBJ2-2; clone_size: few; v_call: TRBV3-1; cdr3_nt: TGTGCCAGCAGTTCCCTAGCGGGGGATTCCACCGGGGAGCTGTTTTTT; cdr3_aa: CASSSLAGDSTGELFF
d_call: TRBD2; j_call: TRBJ2-2; clone_size: many; v_call: TRBV4-3; cdr3_nt: TGCGCCAGCAGCCAAGCTAGCGGGAGGGCCGGGGAGCTGTTTTTT; cdr3_aa: CASSQASGRAGELFF
d_call: .; j_call: TRBJ2-5; clone_size: many; v_call: TRBV21-1; cdr3_nt: TGTGCCAGCAGCAAATCCCCGTCGGCGGAATTCCACCAAGAGACCCAGTACTTC; cdr3_aa: CASSKSPSAEFHQETQYF
d_call: .; j_call: TRBJ1-4; clone_size: .; v_call: TRBV5-1; cdr3_nt: TGCGCCAGCAGCCTCACGGTAACTAATGAAAAACTGTTTTTT; cdr3_aa: CASSLTVTNEKLFF
d_call: TRBD1; j_call: TRBJ2-1; clone_size: few; v_call: TRBV6-4; cdr3_nt: TGTGCCAGCAGTGACGGACAGGGATTCAATGAGCAGTTCTTC; cdr3_aa: CASSDGQGFNEQFF
d_call: TRBD1; j_call: TRBJ1-2; clone_size: few; v_call: TRBV6-2/TRBV6-3; cdr3_nt: TGTGCCAGCAGACGACAGGGGGCCAACTATGGCTACACCTTC; cdr3_aa: CASRRQGANYGYTF
d_call: .; j_call: TRBJ1-4; clone_size: few; v_call: TRBV5-1; cdr3_nt: TGCGCCAGCAGCTTGGCCGGGGGGGCGCGTGAAAAACTGTTTTTT; cdr3_aa: CASSLAGGAREKLFF
d_call: .; j_call: TRBJ2-7; clone_size: .; v_call: TRBV18; cdr3_nt: TGTGCCAGCTCACCTCAACTCGAAACCACCTACGAGCAGTACTTC; cdr3_aa: CASSPQLETTYEQYF
d_call: TRBD2; j_call: TRBJ2-5; clone_size: once; v_call: TRBV30; cdr3_nt: TGTGCCTGGAGGACTAGCGGGGTAGAGACCCAGTACTTC; cdr3_aa: CAWRTSGVETQYF
d_call: .; j_call: TRBJ2-5; clone_size: many; v_call: TRBV21-1; cdr3_nt: TGTGCCAGCAGCGAGAACCGACAGGGTTTTTTGACCCAGTACTTC; cdr3_aa: CASSENRQGFLTQYF
d_call: TRBD1; j_call: TRBJ2-5; clone_size: few; v_call: TRBV25-1; cdr3_nt: TGTGCCAGCAGTGACCTCACAGGGGCGGAGACCCAGTACTTC; cdr3_aa: CASSDLTGAETQYF
d_call: .; j_call: TRBJ1-6; clone_size: .; v_call: TRBV7-9; cdr3_nt: TGTGCCAGCAGCCCAGAGAAGAGTAATTCACCCCTCCACTTT; cdr3_aa: CASSPEKSNSPLHF
d_call: .; j_call: TRBJ2-3; clone_size: once; v_call: TRBV6-5; cdr3_nt: TGTGCCAGCACGCTGCCAGGGGCAGATACGCAGTATTTT; cdr3_aa: CASTLPGADTQYF
d_call: .; j_call: TRBJ1-1; clone_size: .; v_call: TRBV25-1; cdr3_nt: TGTGCCAGCAGTGGTAATATGAACACTGAAGCTTTCTTT; cdr3_aa: CASSGNMNTEAFF
d_call: .; j_call: TRBJ2-7; clone_size: .; v_call: TRBV28; cdr3_nt: TGTGCCAGCAGACTACAGGGGAGGGAGCAGTACTTC; cdr3_aa: CASRLQGREQYF
d_call: .; j_call: TRBJ1-2; clone_size: few; v_call: TRBV20-1; cdr3_nt: TGCAGGGCCGAAGCGGGACCTCTTAACTATGGCTACACCTTC; cdr3_aa: CRAEAGPLNYGYTF
d_call: TRBD1; j_call: TRBJ1-1; clone_size: .; v_call: TRBV5-1; cdr3_nt: TGCGCCAGCAGCCCGGGACAGGGGGCTCCTAGCACTGAAGCTTTCTTT; cdr3_aa: CASSPGQGAPSTEAFF
d_call: TRBD2; j_call: TRBJ2-1; clone_size: few; v_call: TRBV7-3; cdr3_nt: TGTGCCAGCAGCCTTCTAGGAGCTAGCGGGAGAAACAATGAGCAGTTCTTC; cdr3_aa: CASSLLGASGRNNEQFF
d_call: .; j_call: TRBJ2-7; clone_size: .; v_call: TRBV4-1; cdr3_nt: TGCGCCAGCAGCCAAGAAGCAGGGAGCGAGCAGTACTTC; cdr3_aa: CASSQEAGSEQYF
d_call: TRBD1; j_call: TRBJ1-2; clone_size: few; v_call: TRBV28; cdr3_nt: TGTGCCAGCAGTTTACGCGGGACAGGGGGCTCTGGCTACACCTTC; cdr3_aa: CASSLRGTGGSGYTF
d_call: .; j_call: TRBJ1-4; clone_size: .; v_call: TRBV12-3/TRBV12-4; cdr3_nt: TGTGCCAGCAAGGGCGCGGCTAATGAAAAACTGTTTTTT; cdr3_aa: CASKGAANEKLFF
d_call: .; j_call: TRBJ1-4; clone_size: few; v_call: TRBV12-3/TRBV12-4; cdr3_nt: TGTGCCAGCAGTTTCATGGAAAAACTGTTTTTT; cdr3_aa: CASSFMEKLFF
d_call: TRBD2; j_call: TRBJ2-1; clone_size: .; v_call: TRBV29-1; cdr3_nt: TGCAGCGTTAATCCCCCGGGGGGATCTTATGAGCAGTTCTTC; cdr3_aa: CSVNPPGGSYEQFF
d_call: .; j_call: TRBJ1-2; clone_size: .; v_call: TRBV6-2/TRBV6-3; cdr3_nt: TGTGCCAGCAGTTACGGGGCAGGAGGGACCTATGGCTACACCTTC; cdr3_aa: CASSYGAGGTYGYTF
d_call: .; j_call: TRBJ1-5; clone_size: .; v_call: TRBV4-3; cdr3_nt: TGCGCCAGCAGCCAGTCAACAGGCTGGCCCCAGCATTTT; cdr3_aa: CASSQSTGWPQHF
d_call: .; j_call: TRBJ1-1; clone_size: few; v_call: TRBV6-2/TRBV6-3; cdr3_nt: TGTGCCAGCAGTTACTCCGGGTTTCTCGGGGCTTTCTTT; cdr3_aa: CASSYSGFLGAFF